The 8 T cell receptor delta chains listed next were all sequenced from one sample in a study of Vδ1+ human thymocytes. These TCRs' antigens remain unknown. RNA was extracted from the cells and then reverse transcribed. Pooled V-gene forward primers with one constant-region reverse primer generated the CDR3 amplicons by multiplex PCR. TCRdb re-called the multiplex PCR reads through CATT. Among 70,000 or so delta-chain clones listed, about 35% were seen once. General study points: Highly polyclonal TRG and TRD repertoires with Gaussian CDR3 length distributions appeared in thymus.

The sequenced sample consisted of Vdelta1+ gamma-delta thymocytes from the thymus. The subset denotes: FACS-sorted CD3+ TCRalphabeta- TCRVdelta1+ TCRVdelta2- thymocytes. The receptor set was obtained from a boy under two years old who had congenital heart surgery.

J is TRDJ1 and V is TRDV1, with D maybe TRDD3 (5 bases). The CDR3 spans 25 residues. Germline CDR1 and CDR2: TSWWSYY and QGS. Trimming took off 3 bases at V and 0 bases at J, with 41 bases between the two ends. CDR3 nucleotide sequence: TGTGCTCTTGGGGAGATTCCCCAATTCCCGCATGCGGGGGGCAATTTTTCGAGATACACCGATAAACTCATCTTT. Its protein product is CALGEIPQFPHAGGNFSRYTDKLIF.

A word on this clone: A read error may explain this, as a much larger clone is one base away. The chain carries TRDV2 and TRDJ1; tentative D call: TRDD3 (6 bases). The CDR3 has 17 amino acids. CDR1 and CDR2 from the germline V gene are GEAIGNYY and EKD. Trimming left V 5 bases short and J 0 bases short, with 21 bases between. The CDR3 DNA is TGTGCCTGTGCCAAGGAAGCTGGGGATGCCTACACCGATAAACTCATCTTT. Translating gives CACAKEAGDAYTDKLIF.

The chain recombines TRDV1 with TRDJ1; 7 nucleotides match TRDD3. The germline V gene has CDR1 TSWWSYY and CDR2 QGS. This CDR3 has 20 amino acids. V shed 0 bases, J shed 0 bases, and the junction held 16 bases outside the gene matches. The CDR3 sequence is CALGELVEIQGLGDTDKLIF. For the CDR3, the DNA is TGTGCTCTTGGGGAACTAGTGGAGATCCAAGGCCTGGGGGACACCGATAAACTCATCTTT.

The sample holds a few counts of this clone. The chain uses TRDV1 and TRDJ1, with 9 positions matching TRDD3. The V and J ends lost 2 bases and 10 bases, in that order; junction bases with no gene match: 20. This CDR3 has 18 residues. The germline gives CDR1 TSWWSYY, CDR2 QGS. CDR3: CALGEWGYWGNSLNGLIF. CDR3 coding DNA: TGTGCTCTTGGGGAATGGGGCTACTGGGGGAACAGCTTAAATGGACTCATCTTT.

Concerning this clone: This specimen includes other DNA sequences encoding the same CDR3. V gene TRDV1 combines with J gene TRDJ1; the D gene is possibly TRDD3 (5 bases). Germline loops: CDR1 TSWWSYY, CDR2 QGS. CDR3 size: 20 residues. Trimming pared 1 base from V and 0 bases from J, leaving 24 bases between. The CDR3, as DNA: TGTGCTCTTGGGGAACCAGGCTGGCGGCGCTGGGCGTGGGACACCGATAAACTCATCTTT. Translation: CALGEPGWRRWAWDTDKLIF.

V is TRDV2 and J is TRDJ1, with D perhaps matching TRDD3 (10 bases). The germline V gene encodes CDR1 GEAIGNYY and CDR2 EKD. Trimming took 0 bases from V and 0 from J, leaving 31 bases between them. This CDR3 spans 22 amino acids. The chain's CDR3 is CACDTWPPPSYCGGYYTDKLIF. The CDR3 DNA is TGTGCCTGTGACACCTGGCCCCCTCCTTCCTACTGTGGGGGATACTACACCGATAAACTCATCTTT.

This chain links TRDV1 with TRDJ1; D possibly matches TRDD2 or TRDD3 (5 bases each). Germline CDR1 and CDR2: TSWWSYY and QGS. The CDR3 spans 19 residues. The V end lost 3 bases, the J end lost 5 bases, and 28 bases lay between the germline ends. The DNA of the CDR3 is TGTGCTCTTGGGGATGCTTCTCACCTACGCGGGGTGGGATCTGATAAACTCATCTTT. Translating it yields CALGDASHLRGVGSDKLIF.

On this clone itself: The junction does not match germline at one end; this may be a read error. The V and J genes are TRDV1 and TRDJ1, with 8 bases lining up with TRDD3. CDR3 length: 18 residues. Germline V CDR1 and CDR2: TSWWSYY, QGS. CDR3 loop: CALGERSPGGLNTDNLIF. The CDR3 DNA reads TGTGCTCTTGGGGAACGGTCTCCTGGGGGACTTAACACCGATAACCTCATCTTT.